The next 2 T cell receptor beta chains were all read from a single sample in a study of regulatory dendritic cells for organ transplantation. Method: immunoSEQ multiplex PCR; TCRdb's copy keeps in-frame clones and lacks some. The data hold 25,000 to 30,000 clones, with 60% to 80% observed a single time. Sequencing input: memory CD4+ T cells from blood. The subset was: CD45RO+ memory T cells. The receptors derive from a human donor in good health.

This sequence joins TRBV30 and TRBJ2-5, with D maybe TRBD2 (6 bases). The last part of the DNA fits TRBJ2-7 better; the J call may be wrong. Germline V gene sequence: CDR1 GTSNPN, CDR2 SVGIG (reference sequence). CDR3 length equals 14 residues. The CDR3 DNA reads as TGTGCCTGGAGTCCTGGGGGGAAGGTCTACGAGCAGTACTTC. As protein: CAWSPGGKVYEQYF.

The CDR3: CASSLDMRGYTF. The CDR3 bases are TGTGCCAGCAGCTTGGACATGAGGGGCTACACCTTC. The chain has TRBV5-4 and TRBJ1-2; unclear D gene. The CDR3 is 12 amino acids. Germline lookup yields CDR1 SGHNT and CDR2 YYREEE (reference sequence). Trimming took off 0 bases at V and 8 bases at J, with 8 bases between the two ends.